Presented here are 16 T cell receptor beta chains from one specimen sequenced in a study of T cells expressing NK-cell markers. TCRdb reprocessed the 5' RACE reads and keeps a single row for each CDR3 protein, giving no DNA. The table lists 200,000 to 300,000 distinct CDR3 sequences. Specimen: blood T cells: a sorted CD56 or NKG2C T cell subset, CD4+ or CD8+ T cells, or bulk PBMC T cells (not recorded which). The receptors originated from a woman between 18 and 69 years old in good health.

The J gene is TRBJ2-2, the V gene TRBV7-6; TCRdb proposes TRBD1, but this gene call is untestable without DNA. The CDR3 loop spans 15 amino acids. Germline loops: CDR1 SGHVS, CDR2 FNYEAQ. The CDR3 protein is CASSLDGGGTGELFF.

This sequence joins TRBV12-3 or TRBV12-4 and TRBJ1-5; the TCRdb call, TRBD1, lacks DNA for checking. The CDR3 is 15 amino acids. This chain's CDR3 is CASSPGTGGNQPQHF.

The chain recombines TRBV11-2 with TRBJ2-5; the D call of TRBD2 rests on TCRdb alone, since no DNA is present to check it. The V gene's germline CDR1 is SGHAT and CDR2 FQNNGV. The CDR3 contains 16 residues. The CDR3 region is CASSSPGLAGGETQYF.

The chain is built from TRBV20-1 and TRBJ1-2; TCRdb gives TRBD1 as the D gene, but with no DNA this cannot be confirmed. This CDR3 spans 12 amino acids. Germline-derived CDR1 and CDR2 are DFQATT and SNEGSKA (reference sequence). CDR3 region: CSASSQGLGYTF.

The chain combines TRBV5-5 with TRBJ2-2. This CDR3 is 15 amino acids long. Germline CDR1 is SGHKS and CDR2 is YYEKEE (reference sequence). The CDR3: CASSLEPRETGELFF.

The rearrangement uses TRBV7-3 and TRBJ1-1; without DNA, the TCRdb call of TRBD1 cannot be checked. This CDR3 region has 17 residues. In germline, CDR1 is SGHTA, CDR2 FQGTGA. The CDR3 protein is CASSSSGRQGMNTEAFF.

The CDR3 is CASSTFRGGQETQYF. The chain combines TRBV18 with TRBJ2-5; no DNA is available, so the TRBD1 call from TCRdb remains unchecked. This CDR3 region has 15 residues. Germline V CDR1 and CDR2: KGHSH, LQKENI.

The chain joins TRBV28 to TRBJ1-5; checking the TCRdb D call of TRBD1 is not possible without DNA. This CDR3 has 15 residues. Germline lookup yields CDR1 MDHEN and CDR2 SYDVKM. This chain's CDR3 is CASSLIDRGHQPQHF.

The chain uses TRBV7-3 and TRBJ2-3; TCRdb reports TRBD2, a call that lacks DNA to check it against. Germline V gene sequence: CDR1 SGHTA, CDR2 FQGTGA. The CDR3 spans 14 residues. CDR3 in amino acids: CASSKTSSTDTQYF. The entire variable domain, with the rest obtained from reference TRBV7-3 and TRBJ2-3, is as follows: GAGVSQTPSNKVTEKGKYVELRCDPISGHTALYWYRQSLGQGPEFLIYFQGTGAADDSGLPNDRFFAVRPEGSVSTLKIQRTERGDSAVYLCASSKTSSTDTQYFGPGTRLTVL.

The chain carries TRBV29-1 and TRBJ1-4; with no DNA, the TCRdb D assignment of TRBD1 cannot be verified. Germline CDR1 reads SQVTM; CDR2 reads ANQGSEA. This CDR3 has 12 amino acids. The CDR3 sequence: CSVDQGSEKLFF. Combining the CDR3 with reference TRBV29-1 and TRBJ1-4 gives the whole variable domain SAVISQKPSRDICQRGTSLTIQCQVDSQVTMMFWYRQQPGQSLTLIATANQGSEATYESGFVIDKFPISRPNLTFSTLTVSNMSPEDSSIYLCSVDQGSEKLFFGSGTQLSVL.

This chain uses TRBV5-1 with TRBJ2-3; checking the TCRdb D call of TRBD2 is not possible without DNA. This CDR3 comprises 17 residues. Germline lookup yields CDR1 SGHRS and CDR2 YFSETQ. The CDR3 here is CASSPKLAGGKGNTQYF.

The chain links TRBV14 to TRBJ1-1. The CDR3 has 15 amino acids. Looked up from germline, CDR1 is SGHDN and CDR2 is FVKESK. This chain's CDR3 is CASSPLTGMNTEAFF.

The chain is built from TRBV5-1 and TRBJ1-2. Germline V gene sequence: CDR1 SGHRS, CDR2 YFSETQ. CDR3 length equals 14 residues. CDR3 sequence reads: CASSTALKAYGYTF.

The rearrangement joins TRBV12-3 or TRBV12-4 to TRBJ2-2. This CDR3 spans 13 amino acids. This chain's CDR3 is CASSLVGTGGLFF.

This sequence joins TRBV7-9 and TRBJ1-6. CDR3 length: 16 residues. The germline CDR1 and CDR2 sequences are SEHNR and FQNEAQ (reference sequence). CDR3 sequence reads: CASSLQRGTNVNTLHF.

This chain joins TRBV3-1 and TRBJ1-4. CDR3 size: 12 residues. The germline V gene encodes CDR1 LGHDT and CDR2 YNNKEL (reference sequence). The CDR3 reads CASRSTNEKLFF.